This T cell receptor beta chain emerged from a study of blood T cells in healthy people across ages. It was with a sample-barcoded 5' primer and a J-beta primer mix that a second PCR of about 6 to 11 cycles was run. TCRdb called the 5' RACE reads again in MiXCR, with one record for every CDR3 protein. The sample includes approximately 960,000 distinct CDR3 sequences, about 28% seen only once; the top ten take roughly 10%. V was shortened by 3 bases and J by 5 bases, with 11 bases between the two germline ends. CDR1 is LNHNV and CDR2 is YYDKDF in the germline V gene (reference sequence). The CDR3 spans 14 residues. The data were also submitted as part of a second study, on T cells of mothers and their children.

This chain joins TRBV15 and TRBJ1-5; D gene uncertain. Sequencing input: blood. This clonotype originated in a woman aged 40 to 50 in good health. CDR3 region: CATSRTAVDQPQHF. The CDR3 coding sequence is TGTGCCACCAGCAGGACCGCCGTCGATCAGCCCCAGCATTTT. The entire variable domain, with the rest obtained from reference TRBV15 and TRBJ1-5, is as follows: DAMVIQNPRYQVTQFGKPVTLSCSQTLNHNVMYWYQQKSSQAPKLLFHYYDKDFNNEADTPDNFQSRRPNTSFCFLDIRSPGLGDTAMYLCATSRTAVDQPQHFGDGTRLSIL.